This T cell receptor (beta chain) stems from a study of T cells in Graves' hyperthyroidism and ophthalmopathy. There were TCR beta CDR3 regions amplified from RNA transcripts. HTBI primers were employed in a first-round RT-PCR of the TCR CDR3. Each CDR3 protein gets one entry after TCRdb re-called the multiplex PCR reads with MiXCR. Found here are around 380,000 distinct CDR3 sequences, roughly 12% of them singletons; the top ten hold less than 25%. The origin of this receptor is a man aged 30 to 39 with Graves' hyperthyroidism that later progressed to Graves' ophthalmopathy. Input material: blood.

The CDR3 sequence is CASSENAGSYEQYF. In nucleotides, the CDR3 is TGTGCCAGCAGTGAAAATGCAGGCTCCTACGAGCAGTACTTC. The chain has TRBV6-1 and TRBJ2-7; no clear D. Trimming left V 2 bases short and J 0 bases short, with 8 bases between. Germline CDR1 is MNHNS and CDR2 is SASEGT. This CDR3 is 14 amino acids long.